This T cell receptor beta chain was obtained from a study of cytomegalovirus exposure and HLA in healthy donors. TCRdb's copy holds only in-frame clones and misses some; the assay was immunoSEQ multiplex PCR. The sample holds over 150,000 clones; approximately 87% are singletons and the top ten take roughly 6%. The sequence was obtained from a woman in her twenties or thirties in good health and CMV-seronegative. Sequencing was performed on PBMCs.

CDR3 in DNA: TGTGCCAGTAGTATTGGGGGGGTGGGTGAGCAGTTCTTC. Translating it yields CASSIGGVGEQFF. The chain combines TRBV19 with TRBJ2-1, with 7 positions matching TRBD2. The V gene's germline CDR1 is LNHDA and CDR2 SQIVND (reference sequence). V was pared by 3 bases and J by 9 bases, with 5 bases of the junction left unmatched. The CDR3 loop spans 13 amino acids.